This T cell receptor (beta chain) is from a study of blood T cell repertoires in COVID-19. This CDR3 comprises 17 residues. Sequenced by immunoSEQ multiplex PCR; TCRdb stores in-frame clones only, minus some. The table has a few hundred thousand clones, around nine tenths seen once; the top ten hold 9.5%. The specimen sequenced was PBMCs or T cells enriched from blood (not recorded which). The TCR was taken from a middle-aged woman who had recovered from COVID-19. The genes are TRBV1 and TRBJ2-7; whether TRBD2, the table's D call, matches the DNA was not checked. TRBV1 represents a pseudogene. The CDR3 reads CTSSQDDRTSGTYEQYF. The CDR3, as DNA: TGCACCAGCAGCCAAGATGATCGGACTAGCGGAACCTACGAGCAGTACTTC.